This T cell receptor (beta chain) was recorded in a study of blood T cell repertoires in COVID-19. Sequenced by immunoSEQ multiplex PCR; TCRdb stores in-frame clones only, minus some. The table shows 200,000 to 300,000 clones, with around 86% occurring only once. This CDR3 is 17 amino acids long. The ends lost 4 bases at V and 0 bases at J; junction bases unmatched: 8. Germline-derived CDR1 and CDR2 are SGHDT and YYEEEE. The origin of this receptor is a middle-aged woman who had recovered from COVID-19. Sequenced sample: peripheral blood. The rearrangement links TRBV5-6 to TRBJ2-5; 11 nucleotides agree with TRBD2. The CDR3 here is CASSGGTSGGYQETQYF. The CDR3 bases are TGTGCCAGCAGCGGAGGGACTAGCGGAGGGTACCAAGAGACCCAGTACTTC.